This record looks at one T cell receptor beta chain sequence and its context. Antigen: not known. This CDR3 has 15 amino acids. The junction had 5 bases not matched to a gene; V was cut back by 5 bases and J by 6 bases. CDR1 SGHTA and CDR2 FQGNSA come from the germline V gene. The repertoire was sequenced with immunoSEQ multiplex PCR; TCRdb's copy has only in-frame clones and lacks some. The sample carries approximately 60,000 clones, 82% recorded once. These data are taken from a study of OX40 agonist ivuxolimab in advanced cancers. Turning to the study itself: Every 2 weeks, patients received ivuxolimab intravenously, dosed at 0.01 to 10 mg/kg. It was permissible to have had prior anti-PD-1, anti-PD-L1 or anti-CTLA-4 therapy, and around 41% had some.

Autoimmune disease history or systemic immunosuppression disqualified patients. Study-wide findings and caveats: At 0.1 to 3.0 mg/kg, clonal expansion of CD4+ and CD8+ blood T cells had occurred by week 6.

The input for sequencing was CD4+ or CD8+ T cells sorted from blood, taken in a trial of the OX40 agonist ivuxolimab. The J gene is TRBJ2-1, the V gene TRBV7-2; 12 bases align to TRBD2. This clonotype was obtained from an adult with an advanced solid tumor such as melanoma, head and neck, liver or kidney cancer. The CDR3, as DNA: TGTGCCAGCAGCCCTGGACTAGCGGGATCCAATGAGCAGTTCTTC. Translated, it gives CASSPGLAGSNEQFF.